This TCR beta chain was recovered during a study of shared clonotypes between healthy human individuals. The assay ran at deep level. An even split of each subset's genomic DNA across several immunoSEQ plates was performed. Profiled with immunoSEQ multiplex PCR; TCRdb holds only in-frame clones, not every one. Of hundreds of thousands of clones in the sample, 90% to 97% were seen once. The CDR3 has 14 residues. The germline V gene has CDR1 GTSNPN and CDR2 SVGIG (reference sequence). The V end lost 2 bases, the J end lost 3 bases, and 11 bases lay between the germline ends. Combination of CD45RO+ cells with CCR7-negative CD45RA+ TemRA cells was used for CD8 memory.

V gene TRBV30 combines with J gene TRBJ1-5; D is unresolved. This TCR was recovered from a man between 25 and 39 years old in good health. The specimen sequenced was memory CD8+ T cells sorted from blood. The sample's subset: CD45RO+ cells pooled with CCR7-negative TemRA cells. The CDR3 DNA follows: TGTGCCTGGAGTATTGGACCGATCAATCAGCCCCAGCATTTT. Translation gives CAWSIGPINQPQHF.